The 16 T cell receptor beta chains below come from one sample, sequenced in a study of blood T cell repertoires in COVID-19. Clones were sequenced by immunoSEQ multiplex PCR, and TCRdb holds only the in-frame ones, with some missing. The table has some 300,000 clones, 90% to 95% seen once. Sequencing input: PBMCs or T cells enriched from blood (not recorded which). The receptors here all came from a woman between 25 and 40 years old who had been exposed to COVID-19.

V usage is TRBV6-5 and J usage is TRBJ2-7; 10 bases align to TRBD2. Germline CDR1 is MNHEY and CDR2 is SVGAGI. The CDR3 runs to 15 residues. V gave up 6 bases and J gave up 0 bases; unmatched junction bases: 5. CDR3 in DNA: TGTGCCAGCAGCCGAAGCGGGGGGGCCTCCTACGAGCAGTACTTC. It codes for CASSRSGGASYEQYF.

The chain uses TRBV19 and TRBJ2-7; 8 bases are a match to TRBD1. J gave up 2 bases and V 5 bases, and 5 bases lay outside the gene matches. Per the germline V gene, CDR1 is LNHDA and CDR2 is SQIVND (reference sequence). This CDR3 is built from 14 residues. Written as DNA, the CDR3 is TGTGCCAGTAGTGCTAAGGGACAGGCCTACGAGCAGTACTTC. Translated, it gives CASSAKGQAYEQYF.

The chain is built from TRBV9 and TRBJ1-3; TRBD1 matches at 7 bases. The ends lost 3 bases at V and 2 bases at J; junction bases unmatched: 2. CDR1 is SGDLS and CDR2 is YYNGEE in the germline V gene. This CDR3 contains 14 residues. The CDR3 protein is CASSGGQAGNTIYF. The CDR3 DNA sequence: TGTGCCAGCAGCGGAGGACAGGCTGGAAACACCATATATTTT. Filled out from reference TRBV9 and TRBJ1-3, the complete variable domain reads DSGVTQTPKHLITATGQRVTLRCSPRSGDLSVYWYQQSLDQGLQFLIQYYNGEERAKGNILERFSAQQFPDLHSELNLSSLELGDSALYFCASSGGQAGNTIYFGEGSWLTVV.

V gene TRBV4-2 combines with J gene TRBJ2-4; 13 nucleotides align to TRBD2. V lost 3 bases and J lost 6; bases outside the gene matches: 11. In germline, CDR1 is LGHNA, CDR2 YNFKEQ. The CDR3 contains 18 residues. CDR3 DNA: TGTGCCAGCAGCCAGGAAAGTACTAGCGGGGGGGTTGGAAACATTCAGTACTTC. Translating gives CASSQESTSGGVGNIQYF.

This chain uses TRBV15 with TRBJ1-5; D is ambiguous. This CDR3 region has 13 residues. Germline V lookup: CDR1 LNHNV, CDR2 YYDKDF (reference sequence). V lost 1 base and J lost 4, with 5 bases in between. The CDR3 sequence is CATSRVINQPQHF. CDR3 coding DNA: TGTGCCACCAGCAGAGTTATTAATCAGCCCCAGCATTTT. The full variable domain, completed using reference TRBV15 and TRBJ1-5, is DAMVIQNPRYQVTQFGKPVTLSCSQTLNHNVMYWYQQKSSQAPKLLFHYYDKDFNNEADTPDNFQSRRPNTSFCFLDIRSPGLGDTAMYLCATSRVINQPQHFGDGTRLSIL.

The chain recombines TRBV10-3 with TRBJ1-2; the D is unclear. Germline-derived CDR1 and CDR2 are ENHRY and SYGVKD. The CDR3 has 12 residues. The CDR3 reads CVAEGGDYGYTF. As DNA, the CDR3 is TGTGTCGCAGAGGGTGGGGACTATGGCTACACCTTC.

The V call is TRBV2, the J call TRBJ2-5; 7 bases are shared with TRBD2. This CDR3 region has 14 residues. V shed 7 bases and J 5 bases; nucleotides not matched to a gene: 10. In germline, CDR1 is SNHLY, CDR2 FYNNEI. CDR3 coding DNA: TGTGCCAGCACGGAACTAGCGTTGAGGGAGACCCAGTACTTC. Translation: CASTELALRETQYF. Looking up the rest from reference TRBV2 and TRBJ2-5 gives the full variable domain: EPEVTQTPSHQVTQMGQEVILRCVPISNHLYFYWYRQILGQKVEFLVSFYNNEISEKSEIFDDQFSVERPDGSNFTLKIRSTKLEDSAMYFCASTELALRETQYFGPGTRLLVL.

This chain joins TRBV6-1 and TRBJ1-5; tentatively, D is TRBD1 (5 bases). Between the trimmed V and J ends, which lost 2 bases and 0 bases, there was a span of 11 bases. This CDR3 spans 16 amino acids. Germline CDR1 and CDR2: MNHNS and SASEGT. The CDR3 DNA reads TGTGCCAGCAGTGAAAAGGGGCCCGATAGCAATCAGCCCCAGCATTTT. Its protein product is CASSEKGPDSNQPQHF.

This chain joins TRBV3-1 (or the pseudogene TRBV3-2) and TRBJ2-1, with 9 bases fitting TRBD1. Germline V lookup: CDR1 LGHDT, CDR2 YNNKEL (reference sequence). The trim removed 3 bases at V and 5 bases at J, leaving 8 bases unmatched. The CDR3 runs to 16 residues. The CDR3 DNA reads as TGTGCCAGCAGCCAGCCTGGACAGGGGAAAAACAATGAGCAGTTCTTC. As protein: CASSQPGQGKNNEQFF.

V gene TRBV7-9 combines with J gene TRBJ2-3; TRBD2 matches 7 bases. V was pared by 1 base and J by 1 base, with 2 bases of the junction left unmatched. The CDR3 is 15 amino acids. Germline CDR1 reads SEHNR; CDR2 reads FQNEAQ (reference sequence). CDR3 in amino acids: CASSLVSGGTDTQYF. The CDR3, as DNA: TGTGCCAGCAGCTTAGTAAGCGGGGGCACAGATACGCAGTATTTT.

The chain joins TRBV18 to TRBJ1-2; weak D call: TRBD1 (6 bases). Germline V gene sequence: CDR1 KGHSH, CDR2 LQKENI. The CDR3 length is 12 residues. Trimming pared 7 bases from V and 5 bases from J, leaving 11 bases between. The CDR3, as DNA: TGTGCCAGCTTCTCAGGGGCATATGGCTACACCTTC. It translates to CASFSGAYGYTF. Based on the CDR3 plus reference TRBV18 and TRBJ1-2, the full variable domain is NAGVMQNPRHLVRRRGQEARLRCSPMKGHSHVYWYRQLPEEGLKFMVYLQKENIIDESGMPKERFSAEFPKEGPSILRIQQVVRGDSAAYFCASFSGAYGYTFGSGTRLTVV.

This chain links TRBV3-1 (or the pseudogene TRBV3-2) with TRBJ1-6; 7 bases fit TRBD1. This CDR3 is built from 16 residues. Germline CDR1 and CDR2: LGHDT and YNNKEL (reference sequence). J gave up 3 bases and V 2 bases, and 4 bases lay outside the gene matches. The CDR3 region is CASSQLGQFYNSPLHF. The CDR3 DNA sequence: TGTGCCAGCAGCCAATTGGGACAGTTCTATAATTCACCCCTCCACTTT.

This clone was seen only a few times. The gene calls are TRBV29-1 and TRBJ1-1; D gene ambiguous. This CDR3 contains 13 residues. V lost 3 bases and J 0 bases, leaving 8 bases between the germline ends. CDR1 and CDR2 (germline): SQVTM, ANQGSEA. CDR3 coding DNA: TGCAGCGTTGATCCAGGCCTGAACACTGAAGCTTTCTTT. This translates into CSVDPGLNTEAFF.

This clone appeared once. The chain uses TRBV7-9 and TRBJ1-1; 7 positions match TRBD1. This CDR3 comprises 15 residues. Germline CDR1 is SEHNR and CDR2 is FQNEAQ (reference sequence). V dropped 5 bases and J dropped 7; count of bases not matched to a gene: 13. CDR3 sequence: CASSPWRGRGGEAFF. The CDR3 DNA reads TGTGCCAGCAGCCCGTGGAGGGGGCGAGGTGGTGAAGCTTTCTTT. Full variable domain (remainder filled in from reference TRBV7-9 and TRBJ1-1): DTGVSQNPRHKITKRGQNVTFRCDPISEHNRLYWYRQTLGQGPEFLTYFQNEAQLEKSRLLSDRFSAERPKGSFSTLEIQRTEQGDSAMYLCASSPWRGRGGEAFFGQGTRLTVV.

The rearrangement links TRBV6-2 or TRBV6-3 to TRBJ2-7; 8 bases agree with TRBD2. The CDR3 extends over 14 amino acids. Germline V CDR1 and CDR2: MNHEY, SVGEGT. Unmatched junction bases numbered 6, after V lost 5 bases and J lost 3 bases. CDR3 nucleotides: TGTGCCAGCAGTCGCCCGGGGGGGTACTACGAGCAGTACTTC. It encodes CASSRPGGYYEQYF.

The chain couples TRBV6-4 to TRBJ1-2; TRBD1 agrees at 7 bases. With 6 bases clipped from V and 3 bases from J, the junction kept 4 bases outside the gene matches. This CDR3 is built from 13 residues. In germline, CDR1 is MRHNA, CDR2 SNTAGT. CDR3 loop: CASREGADYGYTF. The CDR3 DNA reads as TGTGCCAGCAGAGAGGGGGCGGACTATGGCTACACCTTC.